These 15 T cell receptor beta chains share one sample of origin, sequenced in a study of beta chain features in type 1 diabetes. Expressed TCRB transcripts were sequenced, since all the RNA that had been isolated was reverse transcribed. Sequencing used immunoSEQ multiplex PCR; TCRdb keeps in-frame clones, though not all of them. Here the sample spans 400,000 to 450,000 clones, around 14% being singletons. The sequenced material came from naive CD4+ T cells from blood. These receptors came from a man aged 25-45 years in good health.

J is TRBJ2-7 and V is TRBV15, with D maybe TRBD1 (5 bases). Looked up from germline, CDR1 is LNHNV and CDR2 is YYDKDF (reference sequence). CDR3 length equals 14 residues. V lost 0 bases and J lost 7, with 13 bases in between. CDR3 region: CATSRDFLQGEQYV. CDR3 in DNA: TGTGCCACCAGCAGAGATTTCCTCCAGGGAGAGCAGTACGTC.

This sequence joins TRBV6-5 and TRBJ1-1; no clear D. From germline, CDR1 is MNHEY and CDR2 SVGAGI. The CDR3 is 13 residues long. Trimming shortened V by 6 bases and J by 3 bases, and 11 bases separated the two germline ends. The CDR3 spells CASRKRADTEAFF. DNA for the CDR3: TGTGCCAGCAGGAAGAGAGCTGACACTGAAGCTTTCTTT.

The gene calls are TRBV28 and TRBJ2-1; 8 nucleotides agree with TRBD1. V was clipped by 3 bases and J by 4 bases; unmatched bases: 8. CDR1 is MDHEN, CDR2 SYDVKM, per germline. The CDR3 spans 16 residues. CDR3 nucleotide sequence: TGTGCCAGCAGTTTCGGCGACAGGGGCTCATACAATGAGCAGTTCTTC. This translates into CASSFGDRGSYNEQFF.

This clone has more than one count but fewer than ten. CDR3: CASSPPTGAASQYF. The CDR3 bases are TGTGCCAGCTCACCACCGACAGGTGCGGCCTCCCAGTACTTC. The rearrangement links TRBV18 to TRBJ2-5; weak D call: TRBD1 (6 bases). Trimming pared 0 bases from V and 9 bases from J, leaving 14 bases between. This CDR3 has 14 residues. The V gene's germline CDR1 is KGHSH and CDR2 LQKENI.

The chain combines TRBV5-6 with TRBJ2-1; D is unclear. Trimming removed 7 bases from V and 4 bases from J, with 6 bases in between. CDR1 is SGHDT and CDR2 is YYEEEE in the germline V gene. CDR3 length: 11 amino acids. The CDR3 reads CASGLYNEQFF. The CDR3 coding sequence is TGTGCCAGCGGTCTGTACAATGAGCAGTTCTTC.

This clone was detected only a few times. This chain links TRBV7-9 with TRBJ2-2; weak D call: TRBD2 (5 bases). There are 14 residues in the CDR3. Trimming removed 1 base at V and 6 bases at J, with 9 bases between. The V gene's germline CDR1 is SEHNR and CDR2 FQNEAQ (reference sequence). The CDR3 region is CASSLVRGPGELFF. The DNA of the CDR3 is TGTGCCAGCAGCTTAGTCCGAGGGCCCGGGGAGCTGTTTTTT.

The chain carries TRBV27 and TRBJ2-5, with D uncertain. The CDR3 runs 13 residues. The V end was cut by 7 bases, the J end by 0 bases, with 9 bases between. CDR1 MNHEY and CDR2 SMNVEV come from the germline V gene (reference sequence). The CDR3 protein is CASISQNQETQYF. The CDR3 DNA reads TGTGCCAGCATTTCTCAAAACCAAGAGACCCAGTACTTC.

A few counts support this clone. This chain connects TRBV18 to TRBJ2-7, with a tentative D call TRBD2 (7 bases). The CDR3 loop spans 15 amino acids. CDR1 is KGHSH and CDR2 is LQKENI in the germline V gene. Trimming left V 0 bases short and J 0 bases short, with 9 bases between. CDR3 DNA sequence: TGTGCCAGCTCACCACCCGGGGGGCGCTCCTACGAGCAGTACTTC. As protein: CASSPPGGRSYEQYF.

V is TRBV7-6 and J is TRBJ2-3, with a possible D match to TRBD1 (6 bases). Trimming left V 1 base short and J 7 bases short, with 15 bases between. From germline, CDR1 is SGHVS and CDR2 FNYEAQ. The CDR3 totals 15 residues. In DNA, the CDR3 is TGTGCCAGCAGCTTAGGATTGGACAGTCGGAATACGCAGTATTTT. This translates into CASSLGLDSRNTQYF.

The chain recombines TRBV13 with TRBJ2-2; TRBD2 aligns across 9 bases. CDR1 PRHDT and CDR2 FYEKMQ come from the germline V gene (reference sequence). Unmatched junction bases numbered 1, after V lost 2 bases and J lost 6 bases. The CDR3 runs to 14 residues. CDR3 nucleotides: TGTGCCAGCAGCTTAATAGCGGGAGCCGGGGAGCTGTTTTTT. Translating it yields CASSLIAGAGELFF.

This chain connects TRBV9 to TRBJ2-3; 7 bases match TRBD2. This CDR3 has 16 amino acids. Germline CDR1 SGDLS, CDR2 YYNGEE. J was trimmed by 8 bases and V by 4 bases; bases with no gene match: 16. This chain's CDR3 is CASSQGSVLGGSTQYF. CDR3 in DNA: TGTGCCAGCAGCCAAGGCAGCGTCCTAGGCGGGAGTACGCAGTATTTT.

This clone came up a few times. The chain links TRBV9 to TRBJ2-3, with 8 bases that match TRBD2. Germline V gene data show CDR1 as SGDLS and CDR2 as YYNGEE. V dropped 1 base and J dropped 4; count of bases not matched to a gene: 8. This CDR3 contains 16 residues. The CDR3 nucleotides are TGTGCCAGCAGCGTAAGGGTTAGCGGGATCGCAGATACGCAGTATTTT. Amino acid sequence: CASSVRVSGIADTQYF.

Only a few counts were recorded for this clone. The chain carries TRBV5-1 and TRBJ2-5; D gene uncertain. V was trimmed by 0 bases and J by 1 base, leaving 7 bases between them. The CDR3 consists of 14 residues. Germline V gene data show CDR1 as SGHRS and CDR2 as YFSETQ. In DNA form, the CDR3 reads TGCGCCAGCAGCTTGGGACGGGTCCAAGAGACCCAGTACTTC. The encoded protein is CASSLGRVQETQYF.

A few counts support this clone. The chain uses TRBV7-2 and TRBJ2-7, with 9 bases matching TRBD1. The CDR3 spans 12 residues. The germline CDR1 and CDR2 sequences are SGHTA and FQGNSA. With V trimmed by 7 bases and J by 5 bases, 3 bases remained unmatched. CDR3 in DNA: TGTGCCAGCAAATGGGACAGGGACGAGCAGTACTTC. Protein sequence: CASKWDRDEQYF.

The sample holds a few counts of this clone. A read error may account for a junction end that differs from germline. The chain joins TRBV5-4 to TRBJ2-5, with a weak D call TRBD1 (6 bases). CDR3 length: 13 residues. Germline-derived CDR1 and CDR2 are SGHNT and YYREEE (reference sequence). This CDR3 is CASTLGAEETQYF. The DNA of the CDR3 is TGTGCCAGCACCTTGGGGGCAGAAGAGACCCAGTACTTC.